The 26 T cell receptor beta chains listed next were all sequenced from one sample in a study of CD8 T cells in Susac syndrome. A quantity of about 0.45 to 1 ug RNA underwent reverse transcription using random hexamers. Each CDR3 protein gets one entry after TCRdb re-called the immunoSEQ multiplex PCR reads with MiXCR. The table shows some 200,000 distinct CDR3 sequences, with 85% to 95% occurring only once. Sequencing was carried out using CD8+ T cells from PBMCs. The receptors were sampled from a human donor with Susac syndrome.

The chain recombines TRBV2 with TRBJ2-2; D is unclear. Germline V gene lookup returns CDR1 SNHLY and CDR2 FYNNEI. Trimming took off 11 bases at V and 4 bases at J, with 17 bases between the two ends. The CDR3 is 14 amino acids. CDR3 sequence reads: CASSRLASTGELFF. CDR3 nucleotide sequence: TGTGCCTCCTCCCGGCTGGCCAGCACCGGGGAGCTGTTTTTT.

The V gene is TRBV12-3 or TRBV12-4, the J gene TRBJ2-1; 10 bases are a match to TRBD1. The CDR3 is made up of 14 amino acids. V shed 1 base, J shed 7 bases, and the junction held 1 base outside the gene matches. CDR3 region: CASSLGDRGNEQFF. The CDR3 region has the DNA TGTGCCAGCAGTTTAGGGGACAGGGGAAATGAGCAGTTCTTC.

The chain recombines TRBV7-8 with TRBJ1-5; D unresolved. Germline CDR1 reads SGHVS; CDR2 reads FQNEAQ. V lost 1 base to trimming and J lost 8 bases, with 12 bases between them. The CDR3 is made up of 14 amino acids. The CDR3 region is CASSLGVLIEPQHF. The CDR3 region has the DNA TGTGCCAGCAGCTTAGGGGTTTTGATCGAGCCCCAGCATTTT.

This rearrangement joins TRBV12-3 or TRBV12-4 to TRBJ2-5, with 9 bases aligning to TRBD1. The CDR3 extends over 14 amino acids. After removal of 3 bases from V and 5 bases from J, the junction contained 4 bases not matched to a gene. The CDR3 loop reads CASSFWGTGETQYF. The CDR3 DNA is TGTGCCAGCAGTTTTTGGGGGACAGGGGAGACCCAGTACTTC.

The J gene is TRBJ2-7, the V gene TRBV4-1; 8 bases fit TRBD2. Trimming removed 0 bases from V and 1 base from J; junction bases left unmatched: 5. This CDR3 contains 16 residues. Germline loops: CDR1 MGHRA, CDR2 YSYEKL. Here the CDR3 reads CASSQDIGLASYEQYF. The CDR3 DNA reads TGCGCCAGCAGCCAAGATATTGGACTAGCTTCCTACGAGCAGTACTTC.

In DNA, the CDR3 is TGTGCCAGCAGCTTAGCCGTAACGAACACCGGGGAGCTGTTTTTT. It yields the protein CASSLAVTNTGELFF. The chain has TRBV7-9 and TRBJ2-2; the D is unclear. Trimming took 0 bases from V and 0 from J, leaving 5 bases between them. CDR1 is SEHNR and CDR2 is FQNEAQ in the germline V gene (reference sequence). This CDR3 is built from 15 residues.

The chain has TRBV28 and TRBJ2-7; no clear D gene. Germline CDR1 MDHEN, CDR2 SYDVKM. There are 13 residues in the CDR3. Trimming pared 8 bases from V and 0 bases from J, leaving 11 bases between. CDR3 amino acids: CASLLVSSYEQYF. The CDR3 DNA is TGTGCCAGCCTCCTGGTGTCCTCCTACGAGCAGTACTTC.

The chain carries TRBV27 and TRBJ2-7; the D is unclear. V dropped 4 bases and J dropped 5 bases, with 15 bases sitting between them. Germline V gives CDR1 MNHEY, CDR2 SMNVEV (reference sequence). This CDR3 is built from 14 residues. The CDR3: CASSSPDPSNEQYF. CDR3 coding DNA: TGTGCCAGCAGTTCCCCCGACCCCTCTAACGAGCAGTACTTC.

The V gene is TRBV18, the J gene TRBJ2-7; D is perhaps TRBD2 (5 bases). Trimming took 2 bases from V and 5 from J, leaving 13 bases between them. The length of the CDR3 is 14 residues. Germline assignment: CDR1 KGHSH and CDR2 LQKENI. In nucleotides, the CDR3 is TGTGCCAGCTCACCAGGAGTCGAGAGGGACGAGCAGTACTTC. It codes for CASSPGVERDEQYF.

This chain joins TRBV7-2 and TRBJ2-2, with 7 bases matching TRBD1. Unmatched junction bases numbered 2, after V lost 3 bases and J lost 4 bases. Looked up from germline, CDR1 is SGHTA and CDR2 is FQGNSA. This CDR3 spans 14 amino acids. CDR3 region: CASSLGQLTGELFF. CDR3 coding DNA: TGTGCCAGCAGCTTGGGACAGCTCACCGGGGAGCTGTTTTTT.

The rearrangement uses TRBV27 and TRBJ2-3; D is uncertain. V lost 6 bases to trimming and J lost 2 bases, with 12 bases between them. The germline CDR1 and CDR2 sequences are MNHEY and SMNVEV (reference sequence). The CDR3 loop spans 14 amino acids. In nucleotides, the CDR3 is TGTGCCAGCAGCCAGAAGGGTCTCACAGATACGCAGTATTTT. Residues: CASSQKGLTDTQYF.

This chain connects TRBV5-6 to TRBJ1-2; D is perhaps TRBD1 (6 bases). This CDR3 is built from 12 residues. Germline V CDR1 and CDR2: SGHDT, YYEEEE. The V end lost 6 bases, the J end lost 5 bases, and 11 bases lay between the germline ends. The CDR3 spells CASTQDRYGYTF. CDR3 nucleotides: TGTGCCAGCACCCAGGACAGATATGGCTACACCTTC.

This chain joins TRBV6-5 and TRBJ1-2; D may be TRBD1 (6 bases). The CDR3 length is 15 residues. Germline CDR1 is MNHEY and CDR2 is SVGAGI. Trimming took off 0 bases at V and 2 bases at J, with 10 bases between the two ends. The CDR3 here is CASSYSPGANYGYTF. CDR3 bases: TGTGCCAGCAGTTACTCGCCAGGGGCGAACTATGGCTACACCTTC.

This sequence joins TRBV29-1 and TRBJ2-5; the D gene could be TRBD1 or TRBD2 (5 bases each). Germline V CDR1 and CDR2: SQVTM, ANQGSEA. The CDR3 consists of 11 residues. V lost 5 bases and J 5 bases, leaving 9 bases between the germline ends. Here the CDR3 DNA reads TGCAGCGTTTCCGAGGGGGAGACCCAGTACTTC. This gives the protein CSVSEGETQYF.

The genes are TRBV30 and TRBJ1-1; the D is unclear. Trimming left V 2 bases short and J 2 bases short, with 12 bases between. CDR3 length: 14 amino acids. Germline V lookup: CDR1 GTSNPN, CDR2 SVGIG (reference sequence). The chain's CDR3 is CAWSLKGGNTEAFF. The CDR3 coding sequence is TGTGCCTGGAGTTTAAAGGGTGGAAACACTGAAGCTTTCTTT.

The CDR3 DNA follows: TGTGCCAGCAGTTACTCGGGACAGGGCGGCGGCTACACCTTC. Residues: CASSYSGQGGGYTF. V and J are TRBV6-5 and TRBJ1-2; 9 bases agree with TRBD1. CDR1 and CDR2 from the germline V gene are MNHEY and SVGAGI. With 0 bases clipped from V and 8 bases from J, the junction kept 4 bases outside the gene matches. CDR3 length equals 14 residues.

The chain carries TRBV7-8 and TRBJ1-5, with D possibly TRBD1 on 6 matching bases. Germline V gives CDR1 SGHVS, CDR2 FQNEAQ. Trimming removed 5 bases from V and 4 bases from J, with 9 bases in between. The CDR3 sequence is 13 residues long. CDR3 DNA sequence: TGTGCCAGCAGCACCGGACAGAATCAGCCCCAGCATTTT. Its translation: CASSTGQNQPQHF.

The chain uses TRBV4-1 and TRBJ2-1, with TRBD1 identical over 7 bases. The length of the CDR3 is 17 residues. CDR1 MGHRA and CDR2 YSYEKL come from the germline V gene. V shed 0 bases, J shed 3 bases, and the junction held 8 bases outside the gene matches. CDR3: CASSQDLGQGVYNEQFF. CDR3 in DNA: TGCGCCAGCAGCCAAGATCTCGGCCAGGGGGTCTACAATGAGCAGTTCTTC.

The rearrangement uses TRBV7-3 and TRBJ2-5; perhaps TRBD1 as D (6 bases). Germline V gene sequence: CDR1 SGHTA, CDR2 FQGTGA. The CDR3 loop spans 13 amino acids. Trimming cost V 5 bases and J 5 bases, with 12 bases left between them. The CDR3 loop reads CASSREGVETQYF. The CDR3 DNA is TGTGCCAGCAGCCGCGAGGGGGTGGAGACCCAGTACTTC.

This chain links TRBV20-1 with TRBJ2-7; D possibly corresponds to TRBD2 (5 bases). V was clipped by 4 bases and J by 1 base, with 14 bases between them. Germline CDR1 reads DFQATT; CDR2 reads SNEGSKA (reference sequence). CDR3 length equals 14 residues. This CDR3 is CSAISRGRSYEQYF. In DNA, the CDR3 is TGCAGTGCTATTTCCCGGGGAAGGTCCTACGAGCAGTACTTC.

The rearrangement joins TRBV7-2 to TRBJ1-5; D not resolved. The CDR3 is 14 residues long. Trimming took off 8 bases at V and 3 bases at J, with 14 bases between the two ends. CDR1 and CDR2 from the germline V gene are SGHTA and FQGNSA. DNA for the CDR3: TGTGCCAGCTCCCCGACACAGATCAATCAGCCCCAGCATTTT. Residues: CASSPTQINQPQHF.

The V call is TRBV11-2, the J call TRBJ2-7; perhaps TRBD2 as D (5 bases). Between the trimmed V and J ends, which lost 4 bases and 6 bases, there was a span of 19 bases. There are 15 residues in the CDR3. Germline V gives CDR1 SGHAT, CDR2 FQNNGV. DNA of the CDR3: TGTGCCAGCAGCTATATAGTCTCACCGGGGTCCGAGCAGTACTTC. This translates into CASSYIVSPGSEQYF.

CDR3 sequence reads: CASSATDRGPYNEQFF. CDR3 DNA sequence: TGTGCCAGCAGCGCAACGGACAGGGGACCCTACAATGAGCAGTTCTTC. This chain links TRBV7-9 with TRBJ2-1, with TRBD1 matching 9 bases. The CDR3 extends over 16 amino acids. Germline CDR1 reads SEHNR; CDR2 reads FQNEAQ (reference sequence). J lost 2 bases, V lost 5 bases, and 7 bases had no gene match.

This rearrangement joins TRBV2 to TRBJ1-3; D is undetermined. The CDR3 spans 12 residues. Trimming pared 4 bases from V and 4 bases from J, leaving 5 bases between. Looked up from germline, CDR1 is SNHLY and CDR2 is FYNNEI. CDR3 in amino acids: CASSVSGNTIYF. As DNA, the CDR3 is TGTGCCAGCAGTGTCTCCGGAAACACCATATATTTT.

V gene TRBV11-2 combines with J gene TRBJ2-5, with D possibly called TRBD1 or TRBD2 (5 bases each). From germline, CDR1 is SGHAT and CDR2 FQNNGV. Trimming shortened V by 3 bases and J by 3 bases, and 14 bases separated the two germline ends. The CDR3 contains 15 residues. In DNA, the CDR3 is TGTGCCAGCAGCTTGTTCGCCGGGACGGAAGAGACCCAGTACTTC. Residues: CASSLFAGTEETQYF.

The genes are TRBV5-4 and TRBJ2-5, with a weak D call TRBD1 (5 bases). Germline values: CDR1 SGHNT, CDR2 YYREEE (reference sequence). Trimming took off 3 bases at V and 2 bases at J, with 14 bases between the two ends. CDR3 length: 15 residues. CDR3 sequence (DNA): TGTGCCAGCAGCTCCCCAGGGCAAGGACAAGAGACCCAGTACTTC. Its protein is CASSSPGQGQETQYF.